One sample yielded the 18 T cell receptor beta chains listed below, sequenced in a study of spatial heterogeneity in lung cancer. Study-wide findings and caveats: Tumors with more nonsynonymous mutations had more expanded intratumoral alpha and beta TCRs.

Time point defined: sample taken at primary tumor resection. No antigen has been identified for these receptors. From the 5' RACE reads, TCRdb called clonotypes with MiXCR, one entry per CDR3 protein. The repertoire includes fewer than 5,500 distinct CDR3 sequences, around 3.9% of them detected once, and 23% sits in the top ten. The sequences come from lung tumor tissue, collected at surgery. These receptors all come from a female donor with early-stage non-small cell lung cancer.

This clonotype came up many times. V usage is TRBV7-9 and J usage is TRBJ2-3, with 8 bases that match TRBD2. Germline V gives CDR1 SEHNR, CDR2 FQNEAQ (reference sequence). The ends lost 5 bases at V and 4 bases at J; junction bases unmatched: 8. The CDR3 runs to 15 residues. The CDR3 loop is CASSAGTRGSDTQYF. The DNA of the CDR3 is TGTGCCAGCAGCGCCGGGACTAGGGGTTCAGATACGCAGTATTTT.

This clonotype is large by share. J is TRBJ1-4 and V is TRBV2, with TRBD1 as a possible D gene (5 bases). Germline V gene data show CDR1 as SNHLY and CDR2 as FYNNEI. The CDR3 runs to 14 residues. The ends were cut back, 8 bases at V and 7 bases at J, with 17 bases in the middle. CDR3 coding DNA: TGTGCCAGCCTCGACCCCAGGGACGGTGAAAAACTGTTTTTT. As protein: CASLDPRDGEKLFF.

This clonotype was detected many times. V gene TRBV6-1 combines with J gene TRBJ1-5, with D possibly matching TRBD1 (5 bases). This CDR3 is 13 amino acids long. Between the trimmed V and J ends, which lost 7 bases and 7 bases, there was a span of 14 bases. CDR1 is MNHNS and CDR2 is SASEGT in the germline V gene. DNA of the CDR3: TGTGCCAGCACCCTGGACATTCGCCAGCCCCAGCATTTT. This gives the protein CASTLDIRQPQHF.

This clonotype was observed at least ten times. The rearrangement uses TRBV7-8 and TRBJ2-1, with 9 bases that match TRBD1. Germline V gives CDR1 SGHVS, CDR2 FQNEAQ. This CDR3 region has 12 residues. The trim removed 5 bases at V and 7 bases at J, leaving 0 bases unmatched. In DNA form, the CDR3 reads TGTGCCAGCAGCGGACAGGGGAATGAGCAGTTCTTC. It codes for CASSGQGNEQFF. Using reference TRBV7-8 and TRBJ2-1 for the parts outside the CDR3, the full variable domain is GAGVSQSPRYKVAKRGQDVALRCDPISGHVSLFWYQQALGQGPEFLTYFQNEAQLDKSGLPSDRFFAERPEGSVSTLKIQRTQQEDSAVYLCASSGQGNEQFFGPGTRLTVL.

Sample share makes this clonotype medium-sized. The genes are TRBV28 and TRBJ1-2; D is uncertain. V shed 10 bases and J shed 5 bases, with 17 bases lying between them. Germline V gives CDR1 MDHEN, CDR2 SYDVKM. CDR3 length: 13 residues. For the CDR3, the DNA is TGTGCCACCAACATTGCGCGGGTTTATGGCTACACCTTC. Protein product: CATNIARVYGYTF.

This clonotype was seen ten or more times. The chain couples TRBV12-3 or TRBV12-4 to TRBJ2-5, with 9 bases lining up with TRBD1. The V gene end was trimmed by 5 bases and the J gene end by 5 bases; junction bases not matched to a gene: 9. The CDR3 is 15 residues long. The CDR3 here is CASSPGTGSLETQYF. The CDR3 nucleotides read TGTGCCAGCAGTCCCGGGACAGGGAGTTTGGAGACCCAGTACTTC.

The table lists this clonotype with a few counts. The chain uses TRBV30 and TRBJ2-7; D possibly matches TRBD1 or TRBD2 (5 bases each). V was shortened by 1 base and J by 9 bases, with 13 bases between the two germline ends. Looked up from germline, CDR1 is GTSNPN and CDR2 is SVGIG (reference sequence). This CDR3 has 12 residues. The DNA for the CDR3 is TGTGCCTGGAGTGCCGCAGGGACGTTGCAGTACTTC. It codes for CAWSAAGTLQYF.

The table lists this clonotype with many counts. A read error may be the cause here, since a much bigger clone is one base away. The chain joins TRBV20-1 to TRBJ1-2; 7 positions match TRBD1. Per the germline V gene, CDR1 is DFQATT and CDR2 is SNEGSKA (reference sequence). The CDR3 sequence is 15 residues long. The CDR3 DNA reads as TGCAGTGCTAGAGATAGCCCAGGGGGTTTCTATGGCTACAACTTC. Its translation is CSARDSPGGFYGYNF.

In this sample, this clonotype turned up many times. The rearrangement links TRBV3-1 to TRBJ2-2; no firm D call. The germline CDR1 and CDR2 sequences are LGHDT and YNNKEL (reference sequence). Trimming removed 3 bases from V and 0 bases from J, with 8 bases in between. The length of the CDR3 is 15 residues. Here the CDR3 DNA reads TGTGCCAGCAGCCATGGTGGGGCGAACACCGGGGAGCTGTTTTTT. It yields the protein CASSHGGANTGELFF. The full variable domain, completed using reference TRBV3-1 and TRBJ2-2, is DTAVSQTPKYLVTQMGNDKSIKCEQNLGHDTMYWYKQDSKKFLKIMFSYNNKELIINETVPNRFSPKSPDKAHLNLHINSLELGDSAVYFCASSHGGANTGELFFGEGSRLTVL.

In its sample, this clonotype ranks as medium-sized. V usage is TRBV11-2 and J usage is TRBJ2-1; no reliable D call. Germline V CDR1 and CDR2: SGHAT, FQNNGV. CDR3 length: 17 residues. V lost 2 bases to trimming and J lost 0 bases, with 14 bases between them. CDR3 in amino acids: CASSLTGFLSSYNEQFF. As DNA, the CDR3 is TGTGCCAGCAGCTTAACGGGCTTCCTGAGCTCCTACAATGAGCAGTTCTTC.

This clonotype was counted ten times or more. This chain connects TRBV28 to TRBJ1-6; D is ambiguous. The CDR3 has 15 amino acids. Germline assignment: CDR1 MDHEN and CDR2 SYDVKM. The V gene lost 3 bases and the J gene lost 0 bases, with 6 bases spanning the gap. CDR3 bases: TGTGCCAGCAGTTTTTTGATCTCCTATAATTCACCCCTCCACTTT. Its protein is CASSFLISYNSPLHF.

This clonotype was detected a few times. The chain combines TRBV20-1 with TRBJ1-2; no firm D call. Between the trimmed V and J ends, which lost 0 bases and 8 bases, there was a span of 7 bases. The germline V gene encodes CDR1 DFQATT and CDR2 SNEGSKA (reference sequence). The CDR3 contains 11 residues. For the CDR3, the DNA is TGCAGTGCTAGAGATCCCCGCGGCTACACCTTC. Protein sequence: CSARDPRGYTF.

This clonotype was seen ten or more times. The chain recombines TRBV2 with TRBJ1-3; 7 bases are a match to TRBD1. The CDR3 consists of 13 residues. V was pared by 5 bases and J by 5 bases, with 3 bases of the junction left unmatched. Germline CDR1 and CDR2: SNHLY and FYNNEI. CDR3 sequence reads: CASSYRGRNTIYF. CDR3 DNA sequence: TGTGCCAGCAGTTACAGGGGTAGAAACACCATATATTTT.

There are many counts of this clonotype. This sequence joins TRBV7-3 and TRBJ2-5, with D possibly TRBD1 on 6 matching bases. The V and J ends lost 2 bases and 0 bases respectively, with 7 bases between them. Germline V gene lookup returns CDR1 SGHTA and CDR2 FQGTGA. The CDR3 totals 14 residues. The CDR3 coding sequence is TGTGCCAGCAGCTTAGGGACAAACCAAGAGACCCAGTACTTC. Translation gives CASSLGTNQETQYF. The full variable domain, rest sourced from reference TRBV7-3 and TRBJ2-5, is GAGVSQTPSNKVTEKGKYVELRCDPISGHTALYWYRQSLGQGPEFLIYFQGTGAADDSGLPNDRFFAVRPEGSVSTLKIQRTERGDSAVYLCASSLGTNQETQYFGPGTRLLVL.

This clonotype was detected ten times or more. This chain connects TRBV27 to TRBJ1-2, with TRBD1 identical over 7 bases. The CDR3 contains 17 residues. With 5 bases clipped from V and 1 base from J, the junction kept 13 bases outside the gene matches. Germline V gene data show CDR1 as MNHEY and CDR2 as SMNVEV (reference sequence). The CDR3 DNA reads TGTGCCAGCAGTCCGTGGGACAGCAACCGCCTTAACTATGGCTACACCTTC. Protein product: CASSPWDSNRLNYGYTF.

In its sample, this clonotype is medium-sized. The chain uses TRBV7-8 and TRBJ2-3; no clear D gene. The ends were cut back, 5 bases at V and 1 base at J, with 10 bases in the middle. The CDR3 is made up of 14 amino acids. Per germline, CDR1 SGHVS and CDR2 FQNEAQ. This CDR3 is CASSPDEGTDTQYF. The CDR3 nucleotides read TGTGCCAGCAGCCCCGATGAGGGCACAGATACGCAGTATTTT.

This clonotype has just a few counts. The chain recombines TRBV11-1 with TRBJ1-4, with a tentative D call TRBD1 (6 bases). This CDR3 is 18 amino acids long. V lost 1 base to trimming and J lost 0 bases, with 15 bases between them. The V gene's germline CDR1 is SGHAT and CDR2 FQDESV (reference sequence). The CDR3 DNA follows: TGTGCCAGCAGCTTAGGGTCGGGGAAGGGGGCAACTAATGAAAAACTGTTTTTT. It translates to CASSLGSGKGATNEKLFF.

This clonotype was seen at least ten times. This sequence joins TRBV7-3 and TRBJ1-1; unclear D gene. The V and J ends lost 4 bases and 0 bases respectively, with 6 bases between them. Germline V gives CDR1 SGHTA, CDR2 FQGTGA. This CDR3 region has 13 residues. The CDR3 DNA reads as TGTGCCAGCAGCTGGCAACTGAACACTGAAGCTTTCTTT. It specifies CASSWQLNTEAFF.